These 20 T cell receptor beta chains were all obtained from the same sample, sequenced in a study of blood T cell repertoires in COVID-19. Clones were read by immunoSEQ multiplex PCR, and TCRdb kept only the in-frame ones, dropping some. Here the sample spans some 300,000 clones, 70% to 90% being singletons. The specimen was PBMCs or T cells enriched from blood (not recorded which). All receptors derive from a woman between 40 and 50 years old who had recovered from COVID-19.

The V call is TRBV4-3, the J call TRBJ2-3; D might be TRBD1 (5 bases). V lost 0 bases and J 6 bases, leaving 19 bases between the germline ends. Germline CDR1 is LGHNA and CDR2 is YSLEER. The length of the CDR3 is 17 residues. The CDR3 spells CASSQDGAGLNQDTQYF. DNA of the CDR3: TGCGCCAGCAGCCAAGATGGTGCAGGGCTCAACCAGGATACGCAGTATTTT.

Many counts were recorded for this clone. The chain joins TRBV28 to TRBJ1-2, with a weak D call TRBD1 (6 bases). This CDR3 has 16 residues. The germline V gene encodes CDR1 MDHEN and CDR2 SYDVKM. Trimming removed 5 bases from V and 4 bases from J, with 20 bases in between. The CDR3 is CASSPLQGITLYGYTF. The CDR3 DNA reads TGTGCCAGCAGTCCATTACAGGGAATAACCCTCTATGGCTACACCTTC.

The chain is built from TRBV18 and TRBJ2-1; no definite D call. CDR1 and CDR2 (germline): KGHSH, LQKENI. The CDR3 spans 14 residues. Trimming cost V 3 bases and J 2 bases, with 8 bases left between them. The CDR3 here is CASSPPPAYNEQFF. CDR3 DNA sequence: TGTGCCAGCTCACCCCCCCCCGCCTACAATGAGCAGTTCTTC.

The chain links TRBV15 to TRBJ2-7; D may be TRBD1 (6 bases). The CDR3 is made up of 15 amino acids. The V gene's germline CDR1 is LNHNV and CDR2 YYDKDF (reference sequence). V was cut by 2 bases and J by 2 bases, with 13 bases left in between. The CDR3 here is CATSRRTGNPYEQYF. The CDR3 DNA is TGTGCCACCAGCAGACGAACAGGGAATCCCTACGAGCAGTACTTC.

CDR3 coding DNA: TGTGCCAGCTCACCTCATCCAGGGGATTATAATTCACCCCTCCACTTT. Translating gives CASSPHPGDYNSPLHF. This chain joins TRBV18 and TRBJ1-6; a weak D match, TRBD1 (6 bases). Trimming pared 3 bases from V and 4 bases from J, leaving 13 bases between. Germline values: CDR1 KGHSH, CDR2 LQKENI. The CDR3 is 16 amino acids.

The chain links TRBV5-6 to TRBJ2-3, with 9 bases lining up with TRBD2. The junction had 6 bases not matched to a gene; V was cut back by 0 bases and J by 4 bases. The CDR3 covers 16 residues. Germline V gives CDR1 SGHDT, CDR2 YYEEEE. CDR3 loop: CASSLEAGGPPDTQYF. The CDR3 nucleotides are TGTGCCAGCAGCTTGGAGGCGGGAGGGCCTCCAGATACGCAGTATTTT.

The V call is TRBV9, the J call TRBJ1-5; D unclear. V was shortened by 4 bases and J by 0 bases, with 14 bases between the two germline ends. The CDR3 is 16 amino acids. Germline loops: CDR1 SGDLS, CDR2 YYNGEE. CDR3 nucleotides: TGTGCCAGCAGCCCGGGGATGCAGTCTAGCAATCAGCCCCAGCATTTT. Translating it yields CASSPGMQSSNQPQHF.

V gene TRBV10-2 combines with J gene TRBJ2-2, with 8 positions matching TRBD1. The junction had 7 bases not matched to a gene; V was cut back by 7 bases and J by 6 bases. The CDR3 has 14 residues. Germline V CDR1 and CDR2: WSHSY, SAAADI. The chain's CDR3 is CASTSTGDPGELFF. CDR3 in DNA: TGCGCCAGCACTTCGACAGGGGATCCCGGGGAGCTGTTTTTT.

In DNA, the CDR3 is TGTGCCAGTAGTATATGGGCCCGACAGATAGATTCACCCCTCCACTTT. It is translated as CASSIWARQIDSPLHF. The V and J genes are TRBV19 and TRBJ1-6, with a tentative D call TRBD1 (5 bases). V was cut by 2 bases and J by 8 bases, with 16 bases left in between. The CDR3 covers 16 residues. CDR1 is LNHDA and CDR2 is SQIVND in the germline V gene (reference sequence). The complete variable domain, with remaining parts taken from reference TRBV19 and TRBJ1-6, reads DGGITQSPKYLFRKEGQNVTLSCEQNLNHDAMYWYRQDPGQGLRLIYYSQIVNDFQKGDIAEGYSVSREKKESFPLTVTSAQKNPTAFYLCASSIWARQIDSPLHFGNGTRLTVT.

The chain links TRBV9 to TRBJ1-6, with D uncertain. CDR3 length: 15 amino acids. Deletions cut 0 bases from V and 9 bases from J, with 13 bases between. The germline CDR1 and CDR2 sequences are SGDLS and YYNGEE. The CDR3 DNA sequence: TGTGCCAGCAGCGTAGGTGATGACCCAGGTTCACCCCTCCACTTT. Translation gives CASSVGDDPGSPLHF.

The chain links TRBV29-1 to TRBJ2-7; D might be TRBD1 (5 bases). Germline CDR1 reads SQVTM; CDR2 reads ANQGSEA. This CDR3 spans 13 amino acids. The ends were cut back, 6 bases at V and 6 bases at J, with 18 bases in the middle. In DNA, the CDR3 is TGCAGCGTAAGGGGCCACGTCACCGGCGAGCAGTACTTC. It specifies CSVRGHVTGEQYF.

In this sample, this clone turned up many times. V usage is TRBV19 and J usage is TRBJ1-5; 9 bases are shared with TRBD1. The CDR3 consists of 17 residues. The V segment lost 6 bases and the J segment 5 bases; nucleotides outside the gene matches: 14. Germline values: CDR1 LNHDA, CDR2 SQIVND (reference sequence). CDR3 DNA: TGTGCCAGTAGCCAGGGACAGGGAACTTCTTCCTATCAGCCCCAGCATTTT. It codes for CASSQGQGTSSYQPQHF.

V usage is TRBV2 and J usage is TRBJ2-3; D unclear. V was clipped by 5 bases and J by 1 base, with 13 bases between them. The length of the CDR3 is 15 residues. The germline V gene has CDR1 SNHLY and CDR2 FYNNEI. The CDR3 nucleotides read TGTGCCAGCAGTATATGGAGTGGAGGCACAGATACGCAGTATTTT. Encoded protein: CASSIWSGGTDTQYF. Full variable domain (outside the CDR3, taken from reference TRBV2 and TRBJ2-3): EPEVTQTPSHQVTQMGQEVILRCVPISNHLYFYWYRQILGQKVEFLVSFYNNEISEKSEIFDDQFSVERPDGSNFTLKIRSTKLEDSAMYFCASSIWSGGTDTQYFGPGTRLTVL.

The CDR3 bases are TGTGCCAGCAGCTTATTCGGGGGGGAAAACATTCAGTACTTC. Its translation is CASSLFGGENIQYF. This rearrangement joins TRBV7-8 to TRBJ2-4, with TRBD2 identical over 8 bases. This CDR3 has 14 amino acids. The germline gives CDR1 SGHVS, CDR2 FQNEAQ. J gave up 5 bases and V 2 bases, and 2 bases lay outside the gene matches.

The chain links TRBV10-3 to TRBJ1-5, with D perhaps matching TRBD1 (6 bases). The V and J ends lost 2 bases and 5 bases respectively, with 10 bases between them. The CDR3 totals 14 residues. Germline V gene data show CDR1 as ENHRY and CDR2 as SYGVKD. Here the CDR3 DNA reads TGTGCCATCAGTGAGAACAGGGTTGATCAGCCCCAGCATTTT. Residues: CAISENRVDQPQHF.

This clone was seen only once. CDR3 DNA sequence: TGTGCCAGCAGTTCCCCTAGCGGGTCGATATACAATGAGCAGTTCTTC. Translating it yields CASSSPSGSIYNEQFF. This chain joins TRBV27 and TRBJ2-1; the match to TRBD2 covers 8 bases. Germline loops: CDR1 MNHEY, CDR2 SMNVEV (reference sequence). V shed 4 bases and J 4 bases; nucleotides not matched to a gene: 9. The CDR3 totals 16 residues.

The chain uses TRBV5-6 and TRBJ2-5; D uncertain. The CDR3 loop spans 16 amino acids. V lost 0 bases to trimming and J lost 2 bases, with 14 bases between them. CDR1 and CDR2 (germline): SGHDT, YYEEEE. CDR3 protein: CASSLALEKWQETQYF. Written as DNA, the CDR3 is TGTGCCAGCAGCTTGGCCCTCGAGAAGTGGCAAGAGACCCAGTACTTC.

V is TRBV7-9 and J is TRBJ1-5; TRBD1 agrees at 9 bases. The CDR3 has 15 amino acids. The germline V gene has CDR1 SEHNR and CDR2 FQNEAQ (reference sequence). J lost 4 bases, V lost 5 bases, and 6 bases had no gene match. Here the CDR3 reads CASSLGTGRNQPQHF. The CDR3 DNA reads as TGTGCCAGCAGCCTAGGGACAGGGCGAAATCAGCCCCAGCATTTT. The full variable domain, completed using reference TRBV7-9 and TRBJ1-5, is DTGVSQNPRHKITKRGQNVTFRCDPISEHNRLYWYRQTLGQGPEFLTYFQNEAQLEKSRLLSDRFSAERPKGSFSTLEIQRTEQGDSAMYLCASSLGTGRNQPQHFGDGTRLSIL.

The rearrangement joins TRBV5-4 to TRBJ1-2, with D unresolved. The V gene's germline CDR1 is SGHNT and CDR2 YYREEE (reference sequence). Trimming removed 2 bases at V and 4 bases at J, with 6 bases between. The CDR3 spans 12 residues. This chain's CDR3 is CASSFQAYGYTF. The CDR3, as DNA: TGTGCCAGCAGCTTCCAAGCCTATGGCTACACCTTC. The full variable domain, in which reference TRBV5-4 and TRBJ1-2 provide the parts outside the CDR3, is ETGVTQSPTHLIKTRGQQVTLRCSSQSGHNTVSWYQQALGQGPQFIFQYYREEENGRGNFPPRFSGLQFPNYSSELNVNALELDDSALYLCASSFQAYGYTFGSGTRLTVV.

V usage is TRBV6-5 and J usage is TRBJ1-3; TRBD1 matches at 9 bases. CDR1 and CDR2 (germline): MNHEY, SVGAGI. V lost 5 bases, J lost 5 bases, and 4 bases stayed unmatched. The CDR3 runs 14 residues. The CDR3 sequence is CASSPGTGRNTIYF. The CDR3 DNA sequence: TGTGCCAGCAGTCCCGGGACAGGGAGAAACACCATATATTTT.